The present TCR beta chain was sequenced within a study of blood T cell repertoires in COVID-19. As for the study in general: Samples taken during acute and convalescent COVID-19 were collected in the United States, Italy and Spain.

Germline trimming cut 3 bases from V and 4 bases from J; bases unmatched to any gene: 10. This CDR3 contains 18 residues. Profiling relied on immunoSEQ multiplex PCR, and the TCRdb table lists in-frame clones only, not all of them. Of hundreds of thousands of clones listed, approximately 87% are singletons. Participants had their cohort set by participant-reported clinical history. Cohort 3 donors counted as recovered after two negative PCRs, clearance, or resolved symptoms. This receptor was identified in a woman between 45 and 60 years old who had recovered from COVID-19. The sequenced material came from PBMCs or T cells enriched from blood (not recorded which). J is TRBJ2-1 and V is TRBV23-1; the match to TRBD2 covers 12 bases. TRBV23-1 is labeled an ORF, and its function is uncertain. In nucleotides, the CDR3 is TGCGCCAGCAGTCACCGCGCCACGACTAGCGGGGGTTACAATGAGCAGTTCTTC. Translated: CASSHRATTSGGYNEQFF.